The rows below give T cell receptor beta chains drawn from one sample of a study of control samples from healthy donors and cancer patients. Data came from immunoSEQ multiplex PCR; TCRdb stores just in-frame clones and leaves some out. The table has some 130,000 clones, roughly 90% seen once; the top ten hold over 2%. The specimen was blood. The source of these receptors is a woman aged 45-65 years in good health. Both conserved end residues are part of each CDR3. D genes are given only for firm matches. A clone size is listed for some rows: how often the clone was seen (once, few, many), or a class if it is expanded.

CASSHREGVDTGELFF	TGTGCCAGCAGCCACCGAGAGGGTGTGGACACCGGGGAGCTGTTTTTT	NA	TRBJ2-2	TRBV4-2	NA
CASRAGGRTQPQHF	TGTGCCAGCAGGGCGGGAGGGCGGACTCAGCCCCAGCATTTT	NA	TRBJ1-5	TRBV7-8	NA
CATPGQGNSPLHF	TGCGCCACCCCGGGACAGGGGAATTCACCCCTCCACTTT	TRBD1	TRBJ1-6	TRBV10-2	NA
CATSGLKGRSSYNSPLHF	TGTGCCACCAGTGGTCTAAAGGGCAGGAGCTCCTATAATTCACCCCTCCACTTT	NA	TRBJ1-6	TRBV24-1	NA
CASSRMGPGGDQQYF	TGTGCCAGCAGCCGTATGGGGCCTGGGGGGGACCAGCAGTACTTC	TRBD2	TRBJ2-7	TRBV11-1	once
CASSAPGEFTYGYTF	TGTGCCAGCAGCGCCCCCGGGGAATTCACCTATGGCTACACCTTC	NA	TRBJ1-2	TRBV7-9	NA
CASSFALENTEAFF	TGTGCCAGCAGTTTCGCCTTGGAGAACACTGAAGCTTTCTTT	NA	TRBJ1-1	TRBV27	NA
CASSHGTVGTEAFF	TGCGCCAGCAGCCATGGGACAGTGGGCACTGAAGCTTTCTTT	TRBD1	TRBJ1-1	TRBV4-1	NA
CASSKEQGVGYGYTF	TGTGCCAGCAGCAAAGAACAGGGGGTAGGCTATGGCTACACCTTC	TRBD1	TRBJ1-2	TRBV5-5	NA
CASSEDRTYEQYF	TGTGCCAGCAGTGAAGACAGGACCTACGAGCAGTACTTC	NA	TRBJ2-7	TRBV2	NA
CASSTPGLLYNEQFF	TGTGCCAGTAGTACCCCGGGACTTCTCTACAATGAGCAGTTCTTC	NA	TRBJ2-1	TRBV19	NA
CASSQAGQGRREQFF	TGCGCCAGCAGCCAAGCGGGACAGGGCCGACGGGAGCAGTTCTTC	TRBD1	TRBJ2-1	TRBV4-1	NA
CASSGTGRYEQYF	TGTGCCAGCAGTGGCACCGGACGCTACGAGCAGTACTTC	NA	TRBJ2-7	TRBV2	NA
CASGQGVTDTQYF	TGTGCCAGCGGACAGGGCGTCACAGATACGCAGTATTTT	TRBD1	TRBJ2-3	TRBV6-4	NA
CARRQGITGDGYGYTF	TGTGCCAGAAGGCAGGGGATAACAGGGGACGGCTATGGCTACACCTTC	TRBD1	TRBJ1-2	TRBV5-3	NA
CASSEAGGLGRETQYF	TGTGCCAGCAGTGAAGCTGGGGGGCTGGGTAGGGAGACCCAGTACTTC	NA	TRBJ2-5	TRBV6-1	NA
CACPLQGHRNQPQHF	TGTGCCTGCCCGCTTCAGGGGCATCGGAATCAGCCCCAGCATTTT	NA	TRBJ1-5	TRBV5-3	NA
CASSLGSSGSTEQYF	TGTGCCAGCAGCCTAGGAAGTAGCGGGAGCACCGAGCAGTACTTC	TRBD2	TRBJ2-7	TRBV5-8	NA
CASSEQPPETQYF	TGTGCCAGCAGCGAACAACCCCCAGAGACCCAGTACTTC	NA	TRBJ2-5	TRBV11-2	NA
CASSYSSHLPINRGNQPQHF	TGTGCCAGCAGTTACTCTAGCCATCTTCCCATAAACAGGGGCAATCAGCCCCAGCATTTT	NA	TRBJ1-5	TRBV6-2/TRBV6-3	NA
CATSEAVLAGSTDTQYF	TGTGCCACCAGTGAAGCGGTACTAGCGGGTAGCACAGATACGCAGTATTTT	TRBD2	TRBJ2-3	TRBV24-1	NA
CASSFVRAGELFF	TGTGCCAGCAGCTTTGTCCGCGCCGGGGAGCTGTTTTTT	NA	TRBJ2-2	TRBV11-1	once
CASSQEDRGEQFF	TGTGCCAGCAGCCAAGAGGACAGGGGTGAGCAGTTCTTC	TRBD1	TRBJ2-1	TRBV3-1/TRBV3-2	NA
CATSSREGGEQYF	TGTGCCACCAGCAGCAGGGAAGGCGGCGAGCAGTACTTC	NA	TRBJ2-7	TRBV15	NA
CATWGSQEAQYF	TGTGCCACCTGGGGCTCACAAGAGGCCCAGTACTTC	NA	TRBJ2-5	TRBV6-6	NA
CASSPPGSRELFF	TGTGCCAGCAGCCCTCCCGGCTCAAGGGAACTGTTTTTT	NA	TRBJ1-4	TRBV7-9	NA
CASSLAGRKNTEAFF	TGCGCCAGCAGCTTGGCTGGACGGAAGAACACTGAAGCTTTCTTT	NA	TRBJ1-1	TRBV5-1	NA
CSVTSGRNEQFF	TGCAGCGTTACAAGCGGGAGGAATGAGCAGTTCTTC	TRBD2	TRBJ2-1	TRBV29-1	few
CASGILGLDTEAFF	TGTGCCAGCGGAATTTTAGGGTTGGACACTGAAGCTTTCTTT	NA	TRBJ1-1	TRBV6-5	NA
CASSQGDRGPDTQYF	TGCGCCAGCAGCCAAGGGGACAGGGGACCAGATACGCAGTATTTT	TRBD1	TRBJ2-3	TRBV4-1	NA
CASTAIGVGANVLTF	TGTGCCAGCACGGCTATCGGGGTTGGGGCCAACGTCCTGACTTTC	NA	TRBJ2-6	TRBV6-5	NA
CAWSRAFQETQYF	TGTGCCTGGAGTAGGGCGTTTCAAGAGACCCAGTACTTC	NA	TRBJ2-5	TRBV30	NA
CASGETTGELFF	TGCGCCAGCGGAGAGACAACCGGGGAGCTGTTTTTT	NA	TRBJ2-2	TRBV10-1	NA
CASSLDRNYGYTF	TGTGCCAGCAGTTTAGACAGAAACTATGGCTACACCTTC	NA	TRBJ1-2	TRBV27	NA
CAWLEGGGNTIYF	TGTGCCTGGTTGGAGGGGGGAGGAAACACCATATATTTT	NA	TRBJ1-3	TRBV30	NA
CASSIAGTSPYEQYF	TGTGCCAGCAGCATAGCCGGGACTAGTCCCTACGAGCAGTACTTC	TRBD2	TRBJ2-7	TRBV6-5	NA
CASSPLSEQYF	TGTGCCAGCAGCCCCCTTAGCGAGCAGTACTTC	NA	TRBJ2-7	TRBV7-9	NA
CAWIVRPGAAGTEAFF	TGTGCCTGGATCGTAAGACCTGGCGCGGCGGGGACTGAAGCTTTCTTT	NA	TRBJ1-1	TRBV30	NA
CASPSLADSYEQYF	TGTGCCAGCCCCTCACTAGCGGATTCCTACGAGCAGTACTTC	TRBD2	TRBJ2-7	TRBV27	NA
CASSLTTSGDTQYF	TGTGCCAGCAGCCTAACGACTAGCGGAGATACGCAGTATTTT	TRBD2	TRBJ2-3	TRBV11-2	NA
CASRTDLWNTEAFF	TGTGCCAGCAGAACGGACCTCTGGAACACTGAAGCTTTCTTT	NA	TRBJ1-1	TRBV6-5	few
CASSYGTSNNEQFF	TGTGCCAGCAGTTACGGGACTTCAAACAATGAGCAGTTCTTC	NA	TRBJ2-1	TRBV6-6	NA
CASSEQASDEQYF	TGTGCCAGCAGTGAACAAGCGAGCGACGAGCAGTACTTC	NA	TRBJ2-7	TRBV6-1	NA
CASSYLGSGNTIYF	TGTGCCAGCAGTTACTTGGGGTCTGGAAACACCATATATTTT	NA	TRBJ1-3	TRBV6-5	once
CASSLAGSLNTGELFF	TGTGCCAGCAGCTTAGCCGGCAGCCTGAACACCGGGGAGCTGTTTTTT	NA	TRBJ2-2	TRBV11-3	NA
CASSAGASGYNEQFF	TGTGCCAGCAGCGCGGGGGCTAGCGGATACAATGAGCAGTTCTTC	NA	TRBJ2-1	TRBV7-8	NA
CASSLWTTGELFF	TGTGCCAGCAGCTTGTGGACCACCGGGGAGCTGTTTTTT	NA	TRBJ2-2	TRBV5-6	NA
CASSFSPTSTGELFF	TGCGCCAGCAGCTTCTCCCCGACTTCCACCGGGGAGCTGTTTTTT	NA	TRBJ2-2	TRBV5-1	NA
CSVTGDNTEAFF	TGCAGCGTCACGGGAGACAACACTGAAGCTTTCTTT	NA	TRBJ1-1	TRBV29-1	NA
CASSPPGQNTEAFF	TGTGCCAGCTCACCACCGGGACAAAACACTGAAGCTTTCTTT	NA	TRBJ1-1	TRBV18	once
CASRSGGREDAYEQYF	TGTGCCAGCAGATCGGGAGGACGGGAGGATGCCTACGAGCAGTACTTC	TRBD2	TRBJ2-7	TRBV28	NA
CASSIAASGKGNEQFF	TGTGCCAGTAGTATTGCGGCTAGCGGGAAGGGGAATGAGCAGTTCTTC	TRBD2	TRBJ2-1	TRBV19	NA
CASSLGAGNTEAFF	TGCGCCAGCAGCTTGGGTGCAGGGAACACTGAAGCTTTCTTT	NA	TRBJ1-1	TRBV5-1	once
CASSLGDSTDTQYF	TGCGCCAGCAGCTTGGGGGACAGCACAGATACGCAGTATTTT	NA	TRBJ2-3	TRBV5-1	NA
CASSPGQANQPQHF	TGTGCCAGCAGTCCGGGACAGGCCAATCAGCCCCAGCATTTT	TRBD1	TRBJ1-5	TRBV28	once
CASSEKRTSRTDTQYF	TGCGCCAGCAGTGAGAAAAGGACCAGTCGCACAGATACGCAGTATTTT	NA	TRBJ2-3	TRBV10-1	NA
CASSYQGLGGNTIYF	TGCGCCAGCAGCTATCAGGGGTTGGGAGGAAACACCATATATTTT	NA	TRBJ1-3	TRBV4-1	NA
CASSQASTGELFF	TGTGCCAGCAGTCAGGCGTCCACCGGGGAGCTGTTTTTT	NA	TRBJ2-2	TRBV6-5	once
CASSGDYFPGELFF	TGTGCTAGCAGTGGGGACTACTTTCCCGGGGAGCTGTTTTTT	TRBD2	TRBJ2-2	TRBV2	NA
CASSLATNPVYTGELFF	TGTGCCAGCAGCTTAGCAACAAACCCAGTCTACACCGGGGAGCTGTTTTTT	NA	TRBJ2-2	TRBV7-2	NA